The entry below describes one TCR beta chain. Its target is unknown. The data belong to a study of T cell repertoires in cytomegalovirus infection. The overall study: In public TCR beta signatures, there were indications of both CMV infection and matching HLA type.

Each CDR3 protein is one row after TCRdb ran MiXCR on the reads. The sample yields approximately 700,000 distinct CDR3 sequences, 35% to 45% seen once. Whole-study results and caveats: Identification of carriers of CMV plus the relevant HLA was performed using cumulative public TCR beta family frequency. Within the response measured ex vivo, HLA-C-restricted CMV-specific TCR beta clonotypes were dominant.

V was shortened by 4 bases and J by 3 bases, with 12 bases between the two germline ends. From germline, CDR1 is SGHTA and CDR2 FQGNSA. CDR3 size: 14 residues. This chain links TRBV7-2 with TRBJ1-1, with D possibly being TRBD1 (6 bases). This clonotype originated in a human donor in good health (CMV status not recorded). Some clones in this sample may be carry-over from other donors' samples. Input material: PBMCs. The CDR3 region is CASSSGQPYTEAFF. CDR3 DNA sequence: TGTGCCAGCAGCTCCGGACAGCCCTACACTGAAGCTTTCTTT.